This section outlines one TCR beta chain sequence together with its context. This clone is a singleton in its sample. Which antigen it targets is not known. No clone much larger than this one lies a single base away; base qualities are absent. The data stem from a study of blood T cell repertoires in COVID-19 (dated by TCRdb to about 2020). As for the study more broadly: Collaborator samples came from the United States, Italy and Spain and covered acute and convalescent phases of COVID-19. The material from the prospective study consisted of cDNA or gDNA derived from T cells, B-cell-depleted T cells, or PBMCs. Deeply sampled blood TCRbeta repertoires from subjects exposed to, actively infected with, or recovered from COVID-19 were included in the dataset. The repertoires were released in a freely available public database meant as a resource for research on the immune response to SARS-CoV-2. The samples were drawn from the first 160 participants of the ongoing ImmuneRACE study and from 950 to 1,500 subjects provided by 6 global collaborators. A de-identified subject ID, COVID-19 status, age in years and sex were almost always included in the sample metadata. Where HLA class I and class II types were available, the types were taken from metadata supplied by the sample provider, not from assay-based typing. Overall study results and their limits: Clinical and demographic metadata were provided uncurated, with the amount varying by source and participant.

Participants in the prospective study were aged roughly 18 to 100 years, lived in more than 20 United States geographic areas, and enrolled through a virtual design. To assign participants to cohorts, the prospective study relied on clinical history that participants themselves reported in a screening survey and a study questionnaire. ImmuneRACE Cohort 3 recovered participants were defined by two consecutive negative NP/OP PCR tests, healthcare professional clearance, or symptom resolution. In the prospective study, whole blood, serum and a nasopharyngeal or oropharyngeal swab were collected from each participant by mobile phlebotomists. Additional blood draws and questionnaires over an approximately 2-month period could optionally be provided by prospective study participants. Prospective study blood samples were shipped either frozen or at room temperature before DNA extraction. The CDR3 has 13 amino acids, counting the end cysteine and phenylalanine. Just CDR3 DNA is preserved here, 39 bases in frame from base 1. CDR1 and CDR2 are drawn from the germline V gene: MNHEY, SVGAGI. The V and J ends are trimmed by 8 bases and 0 bases, leaving 10 bases between them.

TCRbeta CDR3 regions were amplified from genomic DNA using the immunoSEQ Assay, a bias-controlled multiplex PCR. Under the source paper's analysis protocol: Within the assay, amplification of reference gene primers was used to estimate how many nucleated cells each sample contained. To quantify the absolute abundance of each unique TCRbeta CDR3 rearrangement, sequence reads were collapsed and filtered. For each sample, productive Simpson clonality was calculated as the square root of Simpson's diversity index across productive rearrangements. Sourced from immuneACCESS, this table was stored by TCRdb with only in-frame sequences that have V and J called. A share of the clones is absent; for the studies checked, an unresolved V gene accounts for under half, and the remainder has no known explanation. That table is the source of V, J and clone size, and D and trimming were worked out from the DNA. The sample profile shows 450,000 to 500,000 clones; around nine tenths of them were found once. The top ten clones comprise approximately 8% of the sample.

Sample: PBMCs or T cells enriched from blood (not recorded which). The V and J genes are TRBV6-5 and TRBJ1-1; too little of a D gene remains to name it. The receptor's source is a woman aged 55-69 years who had recovered from COVID-19. The sequenced DNA: TGTGCCAGCCGGACCGGGATGAACACTGAAGCTTTCTTT. Translated, it reads CASRTGMNTEAFF.